This T cell receptor beta chain was sequenced in a study of blood T cell repertoires in COVID-19. Assay: immunoSEQ multiplex PCR; the TCRdb copy retains only in-frame clones and omits some. The sample includes under 300,000 clones, around nine tenths seen only once; the top ten take 2.2%. Trimming removed 8 bases from V and 4 bases from J, with 8 bases in between. The CDR3 has 11 amino acids. The germline gives CDR1 WNHNN, CDR2 SYGVQD (reference sequence). The clonotype comes from a man in his fifties with acute or convalescent COVID-19. Sample: peripheral blood. J is TRBJ2-5 and V is TRBV10-1; D unresolved. The CDR3 is CASGDGETQYF. The CDR3 nucleotides are TGCGCCAGCGGAGATGGAGAGACCCAGTACTTC.